This record covers a single TCR beta chain. No antigen is known for it. The junction and the germline gene differ at one end; a read error may be behind it. The CDR3 is made up of 16 amino acids. CDR1 is SGHNT and CDR2 is YENEEA in the germline V gene. This sample was included in a study of tumor and adjacent non-tumor tissue in lung cancer. Study-wide background: There were around 11 adenocarcinoma, a couple of squamous cell carcinoma and 1 small cell lung cancer cases. Study-level points and caveats: Tumor tissue had significantly higher TCR diversity than normal lung. Top 100 clones took a larger repertoire share in normal lung.

Three rounds of nested PCR, following a modified ARM-PCR protocol, produced the TCRbeta library. A single record per CDR3 protein comes from TCRdb applying MiXCR to the multiplex PCR reads. The sample holds 90,000 to 130,000 distinct CDR3 sequences, over 75% seen once. This sample's RNA came from whole unsorted tissue. The rearrangement joins TRBV11-3 to TRBJ2-1; D is possibly TRBD2 (6 bases). This clonotype was sampled from a man aged 65-85 years with non-small cell lung cancer. Sequencing was done on a sample of lung tumor tissue. The CDR3: CATSPEGGLGKNEQFF. Written as DNA, the CDR3 is TGTGCCACCAGCCCCGAAGGAGGGCTGGGGAAAAATGAGCAGTTCTTC.